This is a list of T cell receptor beta chains from one sample in a study of patients and donors after allogeneic stem cell transplantation. MiXCR was run by TCRdb on the RT-PCR reads, yielding one entry per CDR3 protein. The sample yields about 16,000 distinct CDR3 sequences, under 30% seen once. The sequenced material came from blood, either unsorted or a sorted T cell fraction (not recorded which). These receptors came from a human donor who was either an allogeneic HSCT recipient or a stem cell or donor lymphocyte infusion donor (not recorded which). It is not recorded whose cells these are; they may come from a transplant donor. Both conserved end residues are part of each CDR3. The order of the fields is clone size, J gene, D gene, V gene, CDR3 DNA, CDR3 protein. The D gene is left open where the match is weak. Clone size is given for some rows only: seen once, a few or many times, or a class if the clone is expanded.

>-|TRBJ1-3|-|TRBV10-3
TGTGCCATCCGTGAGGCCGGGCAGCCTGGAAACACCATATATTTT
CAIREAGQPGNTIYF
>-|TRBJ2-5|-|TRBV9
TGTGCCAGCAGCCTCGGGACCCCTAAGGGAGAGACCCAGTACTTC
CASSLGTPKGETQYF
>once|TRBJ2-3|-|TRBV7-9
TGTGCCAGCAGCCCGATGACTAGATTTGATACGCAGTATTTT
CASSPMTRFDTQYF
>few|TRBJ1-4|TRBD1|TRBV20-1
TGCAGTGCTAGCCCCGGGACAGGGAGGGAAACGGAAAAACTGTTTTTT
CSASPGTGRETEKLFF
>few|TRBJ1-2|-|TRBV6-6
TGTGCCAGCAGTTACTTTCTATATCTGGGCTCCGGAGGCTACACCTTC
CASSYFLYLGSGGYTF
>few|TRBJ1-5|-|TRBV4-3
TGCGCCAGCAGCCAAGGGCCCCGGGAGCCCCAGCATTTT
CASSQGPREPQHF
>-|TRBJ1-1|-|TRBV29-1
TGCAGCGGTGGTACCACTGAAGCTTTCTTT
CSGGTTEAFF
>once|TRBJ2-7|-|TRBV5-1
TGCGCCAGCAGCTTGGCAGGCGAGCAGTACTTC
CASSLAGEQYF
>few|TRBJ1-5|-|TRBV12-3/TRBV12-4
TGTGCCAGCGCCTATGGGGGGACGGGCAATCAGCCCCAGCATTTT
CASAYGGTGNQPQHF
>-|TRBJ1-5|-|TRBV19
TGTGCCAGCACCGATCGGAGTTTCTATAGCAATCAGCCCCAGCATTTT
CASTDRSFYSNQPQHF
>few|TRBJ1-2|-|TRBV6-1
TGTGCCAGCAGTGATTACGGACCGTCGGGCTATGGCTACACCTTC
CASSDYGPSGYGYTF
>-|TRBJ1-6|TRBD1|TRBV5-5
TGTGCCAGCAGCCGTGACAGGGGATGTGATAATTCACCCCTCCACTTT
CASSRDRGCDNSPLHF
>-|TRBJ1-1|-|TRBV7-9
TGTGCCAGCAGCTTAGTCGGAGGAAAATATGAAGCTTTCTTT
CASSLVGGKYEAFF
>-|TRBJ1-2|-|TRBV18
TGTGCCAGCTCACGATGGGGCAAGGACTATGGCTACACCTTC
CASSRWGKDYGYTF
>-|TRBJ1-6|-|TRBV7-2
TGTGCCAGCAGCTCCCAAGGGACAACCAATTCACCCCTCCACTTT
CASSSQGTTNSPLHF
>-|TRBJ2-7|TRBD1|TRBV10-3
TGTGCCATCAGCAGGGGGATGGGCTACGAGCAGTACTTC
CAISRGMGYEQYF
>-|TRBJ1-2|-|TRBV6-2/TRBV6-3
TGTGCCAGCAGCCTACCCCCCACCCTCCTTCGCTATGGCTACACCTTC
CASSLPPTLLRYGYTF
>-|TRBJ1-4|TRBD1|TRBV10-3
TGTGCCATCGACAGGGTGCGAGTAGGGGAAAAACTGTTTTTT
CAIDRVRVGEKLFF
>few|TRBJ1-6|-|TRBV4-2
TGTGCCAGCAGCCCAGGACAAGCCCACTTT
CASSPGQAHF
>-|TRBJ1-2|TRBD1|TRBV28
TGTGCCAGCAGTCTTGACCGGGACAGGAGGGGGATGATCTATGGCTACACCTTC
CASSLDRDRRGMIYGYTF
>few|TRBJ1-2|-|TRBV18
TGTGCCAGCTCACCAGGGCAGCCGCTCTATGGCTACACCTTC
CASSPGQPLYGYTF
>few|TRBJ1-1|-|TRBV4-1
TGCGCCAGCAGCCAAAGCAGCCTCCCCCGATCTGAAGCTTTCTTT
CASSQSSLPRSEAFF
>-|TRBJ1-5|TRBD1|TRBV20-1
TGCAGTGTAGGGGACAGGGGGCCCCCAGGAAGCAATCAGCCCCAGCATTTT
CSVGDRGPPGSNQPQHF